The present TCR beta chain was sequenced within a study of tumor-infiltrating lymphocytes in glioblastoma multiforme. Notes on the study in general: Unequal TCR RNA per T cell might skew measured clone sizes. TCR plus mutation findings rest on a single glioblastoma patient.

The V and J ends lost 0 bases and 10 bases, in that order; junction bases with no gene match: 6. The CDR3 contains 15 residues. Germline CDR1 and CDR2: SGHDT and YYEEEE. TCRB libraries came from RNA via three nested multiplex PCR rounds. TCRB cDNA was made from 0.5 ug total RNA. One entry per CDR3 protein, called by TCRdb with MiXCR from the multiplex PCR reads. The sample includes more than 10,000 distinct CDR3 sequences, approximately 75% of them seen just once. This clonotype is termed medium-sized (0.01 to 0.1%). As yet, its antigen is unknown. Material: brain tumor tissue. The chain is built from TRBV5-6 and TRBJ2-1, with 11 bases that match TRBD2. The TCR was taken from a male donor with glioblastoma. This CDR3 reads CASSLVAGGPWEQFF. DNA for the CDR3: TGTGCCAGCAGCTTGGTAGCGGGAGGGCCTTGGGAGCAGTTCTTC.